This is a list of T cell receptor beta chains from one sample in a study of T-cell memory formation after mild COVID-19. TCRdb analysed the 5' RACE reads with MiXCR anew, one entry per CDR3 protein. There are 290,000 or so distinct CDR3 sequences in the sample; approximately 20% occur only once, and more than 20% lies in the top ten. The sample taken for sequencing was PBMCs or a T cell subset sorted from them (not recorded which). The receptors were gathered from a man between 18 and 29 years old who had mild COVID-19 (a few samples of this study predate the infection). Cell type and time point are not known. Both conserved end residues are part of each CDR3. D genes are given only for firm matches. Size values are once, few and many counts, or a class for expanded clones, and some rows have none.

v_call: TRBV5-1
j_call: TRBJ1-1
d_call: TRBD1
clone_size: many
cdr3_aa: CASSPSPGGGEAFF
cdr3_nt: TGCGCCAGCAGCCCGTCCCCAGGGGGCGGAGAAGCTTTCTTT

v_call: TRBV7-9
j_call: TRBJ1-1
d_call: .
clone_size: few
cdr3_aa: CASSLLGSSRAFF
cdr3_nt: TGTGCCAGCAGCCTACTCGGGTCATCGAGAGCTTTCTTT

v_call: TRBV12-3/TRBV12-4
j_call: TRBJ2-7
d_call: .
clone_size: many
cdr3_aa: CASSLEGAGARF
cdr3_nt: TGTGCCAGCAGTTTAGAAGGGGCGGGGGCCCGTTTC

v_call: TRBV11-1
j_call: TRBJ2-3
d_call: .
clone_size: .
cdr3_aa: CASSATLADTQYF
cdr3_nt: TGTGCCAGCAGCGCGACTTTGGCAGATACGCAGTATTTT

v_call: TRBV2
j_call: TRBJ2-2
d_call: TRBD1
clone_size: many
cdr3_aa: CASSERQGALAGELFF
cdr3_nt: TGTGCCAGCAGTGAAAGGCAGGGGGCCTTGGCCGGGGAGCTGTTTTTT

v_call: TRBV12-5
j_call: TRBJ2-3
d_call: .
clone_size: .
cdr3_aa: CASGLVVSTSTDTQYF
cdr3_nt: TGTGCTAGTGGTTTGGTTGTTAGCACATCCACAGATACGCAGTATTTT

v_call: TRBV25-1
j_call: TRBJ2-7
d_call: .
clone_size: .
cdr3_aa: CASSEPTGWEYF
cdr3_nt: TGTGCCAGCAGTGAACCCACAGGGTGGGAGTACTTC

v_call: TRBV7-2
j_call: TRBJ2-3
d_call: TRBD1
clone_size: .
cdr3_aa: CASGRQGLDTQYF
cdr3_nt: TGTGCCAGCGGTCGACAGGGGCTAGATACGCAGTATTTT

v_call: TRBV4-1
j_call: TRBJ2-2
d_call: .
clone_size: .
cdr3_aa: CASRDRAGATGELFF
cdr3_nt: TGCGCCAGCAGGGACAGGGCGGGAGCTACCGGGGAGCTGTTTTTT

v_call: TRBV7-9
j_call: TRBJ1-6
d_call: .
clone_size: .
cdr3_aa: CASTRAGENSPLHF
cdr3_nt: TGTGCCAGCACCAGGGCAGGGGAAAATTCACCCCTCCACTTT

v_call: TRBV29-1
j_call: TRBJ2-7
d_call: .
clone_size: once
cdr3_aa: CSARDGLSYEQYF
cdr3_nt: TGCAGCGCCCGGGACGGACTCTCCTACGAGCAGTACTTC

v_call: TRBV18
j_call: TRBJ2-3
d_call: TRBD1
clone_size: once
cdr3_aa: CASSPGDSRTDTQYF
cdr3_nt: TGTGCCAGCTCACCCGGGGACAGCCGCACAGATACGCAGTATTTT

v_call: TRBV7-2
j_call: TRBJ2-3
d_call: .
clone_size: once
cdr3_aa: CASSLRPGSADTQYF
cdr3_nt: TGTGCCAGCAGCTTGCGACCGGGATCAGCAGATACGCAGTATTTT

v_call: TRBV7-9
j_call: TRBJ1-6
d_call: .
clone_size: .
cdr3_aa: CASSERGGGVSPLHF
cdr3_nt: TGTGCCAGCAGCGAACGTGGCGGGGGCGTTTCACCCCTCCACTTT

v_call: TRBV7-9
j_call: TRBJ2-7
d_call: .
clone_size: few
cdr3_aa: CASREDGRLYEQYF
cdr3_nt: TGTGCCAGCAGAGAAGACGGAAGGCTCTACGAGCAGTACTTC

v_call: TRBV7-6
j_call: TRBJ1-4
d_call: .
clone_size: few
cdr3_aa: CASSNSQRGREKLFF
cdr3_nt: TGTGCCAGCAGCAACTCCCAAAGGGGAAGGGAAAAACTGTTTTTT

v_call: TRBV11-2
j_call: TRBJ2-5
d_call: .
clone_size: .
cdr3_aa: CASSLEVGGRALETQYF
cdr3_nt: TGTGCCAGCAGCTTAGAGGTTGGGGGCAGGGCACTGGAGACCCAGTACTTC

v_call: TRBV7-2
j_call: TRBJ2-1
d_call: .
clone_size: few
cdr3_aa: CASSYTQGFLFF
cdr3_nt: TGTGCCAGCAGCTACACTCAGGGTTTTCTGTTCTTC

v_call: TRBV12-3/TRBV12-4
j_call: TRBJ2-2
d_call: .
clone_size: .
cdr3_aa: CASSLRTELFF
cdr3_nt: TGTGCCAGCAGTTTGCGGACGGAGCTGTTTTTT

v_call: TRBV27
j_call: TRBJ2-4
d_call: .
clone_size: .
cdr3_aa: CASRGSGTIAKNIQYF
cdr3_nt: TGTGCCAGCAGGGGTAGCGGAACCATAGCCAAAAACATTCAGTACTTC

v_call: TRBV5-1
j_call: TRBJ1-6
d_call: .
clone_size: few
cdr3_aa: CASSLGTARGANSPLHF
cdr3_nt: TGCGCCAGCAGCTTGGGGACAGCCCGTGGGGCTAATTCACCCCTCCACTTT

v_call: TRBV13
j_call: TRBJ2-3
d_call: .
clone_size: .
cdr3_aa: CASSFRGGGTDTQYF
cdr3_nt: TGTGCCAGCAGCTTCAGGGGTGGCGGCACAGATACGCAGTATTTT

v_call: TRBV29-1
j_call: TRBJ2-1
d_call: .
clone_size: .
cdr3_aa: CSVLTGLNEQFF
cdr3_nt: TGCAGCGTTCTTACAGGGTTAAATGAGCAGTTCTTC

v_call: TRBV6-5
j_call: TRBJ2-1
d_call: TRBD1
clone_size: few
cdr3_aa: CASRPGQGPRSEQFF
cdr3_nt: TGTGCCAGCAGGCCCGGACAGGGGCCGAGGAGTGAGCAGTTCTTC

v_call: TRBV7-8
j_call: TRBJ1-1
d_call: .
clone_size: many
cdr3_aa: CASSLGGGGTEAFF
cdr3_nt: TGTGCCAGCAGCTTAGGGGGCGGAGGAACTGAAGCTTTCTTT

v_call: TRBV5-1
j_call: TRBJ2-1
d_call: TRBD1
clone_size: many
cdr3_aa: CASSPDRVREQFF
cdr3_nt: TGCGCCAGCAGCCCGGACAGGGTTCGGGAGCAGTTCTTC

v_call: TRBV7-2
j_call: TRBJ2-1
d_call: TRBD2
clone_size: few
cdr3_aa: CASSLAGTGGTYNEQFF
cdr3_nt: TGTGCCAGCAGCTTAGCGGGGACGGGGGGTACCTACAATGAGCAGTTCTTC

v_call: TRBV6-5
j_call: TRBJ1-6
d_call: .
clone_size: few
cdr3_aa: CASSLRSGGSYNSPLHF
cdr3_nt: TGTGCCAGCAGTCTCAGGTCGGGGGGCTCCTATAATTCACCCCTCCACTTT

v_call: TRBV7-2
j_call: TRBJ2-5
d_call: TRBD2
clone_size: many
cdr3_aa: CASSFTSGNSETQYF
cdr3_nt: TGTGCCAGCAGCTTCACTAGCGGCAACTCAGAGACCCAGTACTTC

v_call: TRBV5-1
j_call: TRBJ2-1
d_call: .
clone_size: .
cdr3_aa: CASTNRTPSYNEQFF
cdr3_nt: TGCGCCAGCACCAACCGGACACCTTCCTACAATGAGCAGTTCTTC

v_call: TRBV30
j_call: TRBJ2-7
d_call: .
clone_size: few
cdr3_aa: CAWTWGGASEQYF
cdr3_nt: TGTGCCTGGACATGGGGGGGCGCGTCCGAGCAGTACTTC

v_call: TRBV30
j_call: TRBJ2-7
d_call: .
clone_size: few
cdr3_aa: CAWSPPGTQHEQYF
cdr3_nt: TGTGCCTGGAGTCCGCCGGGGACGCAGCACGAGCAGTACTTC

v_call: TRBV10-3
j_call: TRBJ2-3
d_call: .
clone_size: .
cdr3_aa: CAITRTAGTDTQYF
cdr3_nt: TGTGCCATCACCAGAACGGCTGGTACAGATACGCAGTATTTT

v_call: TRBV4-2
j_call: TRBJ2-3
d_call: TRBD2
clone_size: many
cdr3_aa: CASSQDLRLAGGTTDTQYF
cdr3_nt: TGTGCCAGCAGCCAAGATCTCAGACTAGCGGGGGGGACGACAGATACGCAGTATTTT

v_call: TRBV7-9
j_call: TRBJ1-3
d_call: .
clone_size: .
cdr3_aa: CASMLDRGDTIYF
cdr3_nt: TGTGCCAGCATGCTTGACCGGGGTGACACCATATATTTT